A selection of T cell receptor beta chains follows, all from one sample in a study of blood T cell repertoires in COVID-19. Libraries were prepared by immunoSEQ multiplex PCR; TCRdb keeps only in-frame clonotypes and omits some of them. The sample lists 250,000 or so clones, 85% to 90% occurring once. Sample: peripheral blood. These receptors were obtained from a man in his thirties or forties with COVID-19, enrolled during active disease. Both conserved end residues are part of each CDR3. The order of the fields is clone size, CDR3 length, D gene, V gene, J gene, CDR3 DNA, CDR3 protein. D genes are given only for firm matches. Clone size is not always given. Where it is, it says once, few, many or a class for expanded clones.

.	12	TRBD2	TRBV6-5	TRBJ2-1	TGTGCCAGCAGTTCGGGACTAGATGAGCAGTTCTTC	CASSSGLDEQFF
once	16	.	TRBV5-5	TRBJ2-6	TGTGCCAGCAGCTTTATCACCAGCTCTGGGGCCAACGTCCTGACTTTC	CASSFITSSGANVLTF
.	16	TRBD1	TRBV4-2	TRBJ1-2	TGTGCCAGCAGCCAAGCGACGGGACAGGTTAGATATGGCTACACCTTC	CASSQATGQVRYGYTF
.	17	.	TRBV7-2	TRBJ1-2	TGTGCCAGCAGCTTAGATGTATCGTACGGGTCTAACTATGGCTACACCTTC	CASSLDVSYGSNYGYTF
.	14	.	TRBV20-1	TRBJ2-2	TGCAGTGCTAGTGGCAGGGAGGTCACCGGGGAGCTGTTTTTT	CSASGREVTGELFF
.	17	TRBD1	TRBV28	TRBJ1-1	TGTGCCAGCTGGGGTTGGGCAGGGGGAGGATTGAACACTGAAGCTTTCTTT	CASWGWAGGGLNTEAFF
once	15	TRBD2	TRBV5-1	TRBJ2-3	TGCGCCAGCAGCTTGACCAGCGGGGGTGCGGATACGCAGTATTTT	CASSLTSGGADTQYF
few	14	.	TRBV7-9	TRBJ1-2	TGTGCCAGCAGCTCCTTCGGGGGTACCTATGGCTACACCTTC	CASSSFGGTYGYTF
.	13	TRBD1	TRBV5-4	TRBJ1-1	TGTGCCAGCAGCCGGGACAGGGAGGCTGAAGCTTTCTTT	CASSRDREAEAFF
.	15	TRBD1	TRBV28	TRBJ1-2	TGTGCCAGCAGTTTCGGACAGGCACGAACCTATGGCTACACCTTC	CASSFGQARTYGYTF
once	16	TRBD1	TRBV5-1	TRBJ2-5	TGCGCCAGCAGCTTCGGGGCAGGGGGTATCCAAGAGACCCAGTACTTC	CASSFGAGGIQETQYF
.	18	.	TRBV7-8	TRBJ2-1	TGTGCCAGCACCCAATTCCCACCGGTCCGAGACTTCTACAATGAGCAGTTCTTC	CASTQFPPVRDFYNEQFF
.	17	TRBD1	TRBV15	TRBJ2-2	TGTGCCACCAGCAGAGGCCGCGGGACAGGGGACACCGGGGAGCTGTTTTTT	CATSRGRGTGDTGELFF
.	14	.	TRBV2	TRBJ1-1	TGTGCCAGCAGTGAAGTGGGACAGAACACTGAAGCTTTCTTT	CASSEVGQNTEAFF
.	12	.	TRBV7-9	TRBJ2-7	TGTGCCAGCAGCCCCCGTGAGTACGAGCAGTACTTC	CASSPREYEQYF
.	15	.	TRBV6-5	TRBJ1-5	TGTGCCAGCAGATTACAGGGATCTGGCAATCAGCCCCAGCATTTT	CASRLQGSGNQPQHF
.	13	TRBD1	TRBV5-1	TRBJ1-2	TGCGCCAGCAGCGCAACAGGGGGAGATGGCTACACCTTC	CASSATGGDGYTF
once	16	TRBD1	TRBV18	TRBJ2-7	TGTGCCAGCTCACCTCGAGGGACAGGGGGCGGCTACGAGCAGTACTTC	CASSPRGTGGGYEQYF
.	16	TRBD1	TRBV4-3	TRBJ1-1	TGCGCCAGCAGCCAAGATGAGGGACAGGGAAACACTGAAGCTTTCTTT	CASSQDEGQGNTEAFF
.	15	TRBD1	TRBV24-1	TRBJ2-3	TGTGCCACCAGTGCCCGGACAGGATTCACAGATACGCAGTATTTT	CATSARTGFTDTQYF
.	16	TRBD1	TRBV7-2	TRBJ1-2	TGTGCCAGCAGCCCCCGGGACAGAAAGGGGTCCTATGGCTACACCTTC	CASSPRDRKGSYGYTF
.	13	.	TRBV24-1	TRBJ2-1	TGTGCCACCAGTGGGGCACCTAACAATGAGCAGTTCTTC	CATSGAPNNEQFF
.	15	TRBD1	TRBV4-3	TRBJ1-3	TGCGCCAGCAGCCAGTCGGACAGGGGCGGAAACACCATATATTTT	CASSQSDRGGNTIYF
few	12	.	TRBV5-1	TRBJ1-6	TGCGCCAGCAGCCTCCTAAATTCACCCCTCCACTTT	CASSLLNSPLHF
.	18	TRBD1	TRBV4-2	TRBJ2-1	TGTGCCAGCAGCCAAGATCCGGGGACAGGGGAAACCTACAATGAGCAGTTCTTC	CASSQDPGTGETYNEQFF
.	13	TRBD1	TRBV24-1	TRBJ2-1	TGTGCCACGACAGGGCTTGGCTACAATGAGCAGTTCTTC	CATTGLGYNEQFF
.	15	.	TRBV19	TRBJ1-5	TGTGCCAGTAGTATAGTTAGGAGTAGCAATCAGCCCCAGCATTTT	CASSIVRSSNQPQHF